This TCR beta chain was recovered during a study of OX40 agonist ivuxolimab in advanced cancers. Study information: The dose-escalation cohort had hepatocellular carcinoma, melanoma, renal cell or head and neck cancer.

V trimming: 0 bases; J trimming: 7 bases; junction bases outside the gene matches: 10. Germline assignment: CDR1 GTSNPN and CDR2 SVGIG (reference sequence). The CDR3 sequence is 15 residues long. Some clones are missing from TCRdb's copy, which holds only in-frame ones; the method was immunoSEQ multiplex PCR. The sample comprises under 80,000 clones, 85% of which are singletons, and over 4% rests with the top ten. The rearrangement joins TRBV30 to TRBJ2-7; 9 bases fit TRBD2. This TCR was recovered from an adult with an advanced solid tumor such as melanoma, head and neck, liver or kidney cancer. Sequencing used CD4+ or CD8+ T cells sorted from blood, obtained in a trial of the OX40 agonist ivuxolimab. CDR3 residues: CAWSVGASGRSEQYF. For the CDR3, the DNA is TGTGCCTGGAGTGTGGGGGCAAGCGGGAGGAGTGAGCAGTACTTC.